This T cell receptor (beta chain) was documented in a study of cytomegalovirus exposure and HLA in healthy donors. Overall study: A data release that came early held roughly 80 million unique TCRs from HLA-typed donors. Whole-study findings and limits: As a later analysis showed, a missense DCLRE1C variant was linked to trimming of TCR beta V- and J-genes.

It was with 60 Vbeta and 13 Jbeta primers that the PCR ran. This table comes from immunoSEQ multiplex PCR, and its TCRdb copy is limited to in-frame clones, with some not included. Among 150,000 to 200,000 clones listed, about three quarters were seen once. The CDR3 loop spans 13 amino acids. Between the trimmed V and J ends, which lost 6 bases and 6 bases, there was a span of 14 bases. Germline CDR1 is SGHTA and CDR2 is FQGNSA. With respect to this clone: Its antigen is as yet unknown.

The specimen sequenced was PBMCs. The chain couples TRBV7-2 to TRBJ1-1; tentative D call: TRBD1 (6 bases). This TCR was recovered from a female donor in good health and CMV-seronegative. CDR3 region: CASRTGPRAEAFF. The CDR3 DNA reads as TGTGCCAGCAGAACAGGGCCCCGGGCTGAAGCTTTCTTT.